Described below is a single T cell receptor beta chain sequence and its context. This entry comes from a study of blood T cell repertoires in COVID-19. Those enrolled, adults aged roughly 18 to 95 years, came from some 23 US areas. Libraries were prepared by immunoSEQ multiplex PCR; TCRdb keeps only in-frame clonotypes and omits some of them. The sample consists of approximately 450,000 clones, 70% to 90% of them appearing once. After removal of 4 bases from V and 8 bases from J, the junction contained 6 bases not matched to a gene. Germline V gene data show CDR1 as SGHTA and CDR2 as FQGNSA. CDR3 length: 14 amino acids.

The V call is TRBV7-2, the J call TRBJ1-2, with 11 positions matching TRBD1. The sample comprised PBMCs or T cells enriched from blood (not recorded which). This TCR derives from a woman under 30 with acute COVID-19. This CDR3 is CASSSDRGLRGYTF. The CDR3 nucleotides are TGTGCCAGCAGCTCGGACAGGGGGCTAAGAGGCTACACCTTC.